This record looks at one TCR beta chain sequence and its context. Its antigen is unknown. The sample belongs to a study of shared clonotypes between healthy human individuals. Findings and limits, study-wide: Tissue TCR repertoires likely differ from these blood-only repertoires. Non-shared clonotypes showed lower generation probabilities than clonotypes common to all four donors.

Trimming removed 4 bases from V and 2 bases from J, with 12 bases in between. Germline CDR1 is SGHRS and CDR2 is YFSETQ. The CDR3 covers 15 residues. Generated by immunoSEQ multiplex PCR, the TCRdb table keeps only in-frame clones and is missing some. The sample yields 2 million to 2.5 million clones, around 95% seen once. The source material was naive CD4+ T cells sorted from blood. Sample subset: CD45RA+ positively selected. This chain joins TRBV5-1 and TRBJ2-2; D gene ambiguous. The TCR comes from a man between 18 and 29 years old in good health. In DNA, the CDR3 is TGCGCCAGCAGCCCCGACACCACAAACACCGGGGAGCTGTTTTTT. As protein: CASSPDTTNTGELFF. The complete variable domain, with remaining parts taken from reference TRBV5-1 and TRBJ2-2, reads KAGVTQTPRYLIKTRGQQVTLSCSPISGHRSVSWYQQTPGQGLQFLFEYFSETQRNKGNFPGRFSGRQFSNSRSEMNVSTLELGDSALYLCASSPDTTNTGELFFGEGSRLTVL.